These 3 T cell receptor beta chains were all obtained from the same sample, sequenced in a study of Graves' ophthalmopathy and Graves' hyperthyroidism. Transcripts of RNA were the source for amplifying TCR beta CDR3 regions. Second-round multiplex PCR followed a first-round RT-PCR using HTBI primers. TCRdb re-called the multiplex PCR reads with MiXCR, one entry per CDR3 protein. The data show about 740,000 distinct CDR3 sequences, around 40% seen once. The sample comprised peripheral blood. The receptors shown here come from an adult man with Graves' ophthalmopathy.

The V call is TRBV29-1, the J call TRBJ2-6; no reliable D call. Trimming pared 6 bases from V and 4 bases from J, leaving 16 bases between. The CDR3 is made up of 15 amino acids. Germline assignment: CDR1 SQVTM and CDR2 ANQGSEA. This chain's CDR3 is CSVGSQNTGANVLTF. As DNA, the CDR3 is TGCAGCGTGGGGTCCCAAAACACCGGGGCCAACGTCCTGACTTTC.

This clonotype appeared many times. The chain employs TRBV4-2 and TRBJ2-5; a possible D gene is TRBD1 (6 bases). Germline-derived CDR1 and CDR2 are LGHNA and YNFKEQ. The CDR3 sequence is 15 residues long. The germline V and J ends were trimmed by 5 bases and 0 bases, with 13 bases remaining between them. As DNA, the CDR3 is TGTGCCAGCAGCGCAGGGGCAGGGGACCAAGAGACCCAGTACTTC. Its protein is CASSAGAGDQETQYF.

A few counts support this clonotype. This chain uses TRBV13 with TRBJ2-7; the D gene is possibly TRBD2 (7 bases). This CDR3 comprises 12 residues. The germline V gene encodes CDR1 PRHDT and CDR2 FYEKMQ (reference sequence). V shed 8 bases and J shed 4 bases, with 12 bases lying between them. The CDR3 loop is CASRGGAYEQYF. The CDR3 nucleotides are TGTGCCAGCCGTGGGGGGGCATACGAGCAGTACTTC.